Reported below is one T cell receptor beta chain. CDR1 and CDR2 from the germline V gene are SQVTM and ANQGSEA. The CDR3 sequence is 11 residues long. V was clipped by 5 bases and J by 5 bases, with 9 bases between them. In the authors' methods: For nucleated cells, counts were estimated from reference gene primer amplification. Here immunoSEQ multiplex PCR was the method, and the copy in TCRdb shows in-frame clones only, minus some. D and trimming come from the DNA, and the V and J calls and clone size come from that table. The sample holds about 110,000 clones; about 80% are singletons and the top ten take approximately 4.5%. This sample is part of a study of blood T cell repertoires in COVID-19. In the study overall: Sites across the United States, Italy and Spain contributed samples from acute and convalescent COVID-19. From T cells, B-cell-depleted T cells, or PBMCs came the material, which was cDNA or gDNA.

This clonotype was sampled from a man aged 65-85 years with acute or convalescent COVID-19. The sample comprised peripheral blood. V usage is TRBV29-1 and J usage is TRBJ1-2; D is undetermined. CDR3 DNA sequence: TGCAGCGTTACGCACCGGTATGGCTACACCTTC. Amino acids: CSVTHRYGYTF.